The 19 T cell receptor beta chains listed next were all sequenced from one sample in a study of shared clonotypes between healthy human individuals. Profiled with immunoSEQ multiplex PCR; TCRdb holds only in-frame clones, not every one. The table records approximately 1,500,000 clones, more than 95% of them present only once. Sequenced: naive CD4+ T cells sorted from blood. Subset of the sample: CD45RA+ positively selected. These receptors all stem from a man aged 30 to 39 in good health.

In regard to this clone: The junction and the germline gene differ at one end; a read error may be behind it. The chain links TRBV6-6 to TRBJ2-7; possibly TRBD2 for D (6 bases). Germline CDR1 MNHNY, CDR2 SVGAGI (reference sequence). The CDR3 loop spans 15 amino acids. The CDR3 coding sequence is TGTGCCAGCACTTACGGGGCGGGGAGCTCCTACGAGCAGTACTTC. Amino acids: CASTYGAGSSYEQYF.

This clone appeared a single time. The chain combines TRBV27 with TRBJ2-7; 9 nucleotides agree with TRBD1. The CDR3 covers 15 residues. Germline CDR1 and CDR2: MNHEY and SMNVEV (reference sequence). After removal of 2 bases from V and 2 bases from J, the junction contained 4 bases not matched to a gene. The CDR3 bases are TGTGCCAGCAGTTTAGGGTGGGACAGGGCCTACGAGCAGTACTTC. It specifies CASSLGWDRAYEQYF.

The chain joins TRBV6-1 to TRBJ2-7; D call uncertain. V lost 4 bases, J lost 3 bases, and 16 bases lay in between. Germline loops: CDR1 MNHNS, CDR2 SASEGT. CDR3 length: 15 residues. CDR3 in DNA: TGTGCCAGCAGTGCCGTTCTAGGATTGGGCTACGAGCAGTACTTC. Translating gives CASSAVLGLGYEQYF.

The V call is TRBV28, the J call TRBJ1-4, with a weak D call TRBD1 (5 bases). Germline V CDR1 and CDR2: MDHEN, SYDVKM. The V and J ends lost 4 bases and 0 bases respectively, with 6 bases between them. This CDR3 spans 14 amino acids. The CDR3 DNA sequence: TGTGCCAGCAGTTACAGGTCAACTAATGAAAAACTGTTTTTT. Protein product: CASSYRSTNEKLFF.

The chain recombines TRBV5-4 with TRBJ1-3; D unclear. The germline CDR1 and CDR2 sequences are SGHNT and YYREEE (reference sequence). The CDR3 loop spans 14 amino acids. Trimming stripped 5 bases from V and 4 bases from J, with 13 bases between. The CDR3 region is CASSLAARGNTIYF. In DNA form, the CDR3 reads TGTGCCAGCAGTCTAGCCGCAAGGGGAAACACCATATATTTT.

A single count supports this clone. J is TRBJ2-3 and V is TRBV18, with D possibly matching TRBD2 (5 bases). The CDR3 spans 15 residues. Between the trimmed V and J ends, which lost 2 bases and 2 bases, there was a span of 11 bases. Per germline, CDR1 KGHSH and CDR2 LQKENI. The CDR3 region has the DNA TGTGCCAGCTCACCAAACGGGATTGTCACAGATACGCAGTATTTT. The encoded protein is CASSPNGIVTDTQYF.

The V call is TRBV28, the J call TRBJ1-5; TRBD1 agrees at 7 bases. This CDR3 comprises 16 residues. Trimming cost V 5 bases and J 1 base; bases outside gene matches: 8. CDR1 and CDR2 (germline): MDHEN, SYDVKM. The CDR3 is CASSLQGMRSNQPQHF. Here the CDR3 DNA reads TGTGCCAGCAGTCTACAGGGGATGAGGAGCAATCAGCCCCAGCATTTT.

The V call is TRBV6-1, the J call TRBJ2-1; no reliable D call. V lost 8 bases and J lost 10, with 15 bases in between. Per germline, CDR1 MNHNS and CDR2 SASEGT. This CDR3 contains 12 residues. DNA for the CDR3: TGTGCCAGCGCCCTCCCCCCAAGAGAGCAGTTCTTC. Translation: CASALPPREQFF.

This chain uses TRBV7-9 with TRBJ2-3; D is unclear. This CDR3 spans 14 amino acids. Per germline, CDR1 SEHNR and CDR2 FQNEAQ (reference sequence). The V gene lost 0 bases and the J gene lost 5 bases, with 9 bases spanning the gap. The CDR3 DNA sequence: TGTGCCAGCAGCTTAGCCCAGCGTGGAGATACGCAGTATTTT. Translated, it gives CASSLAQRGDTQYF.

This chain uses TRBV28 with TRBJ2-3, with D perhaps TRBD2 (6 bases). The CDR3 runs 16 residues. The V end lost 5 bases, the J end lost 2 bases, and 17 bases lay between the germline ends. CDR1 MDHEN and CDR2 SYDVKM come from the germline V gene. The CDR3 sequence is CASSPHGRGFTDTQYF. The CDR3 DNA follows: TGTGCCAGCAGTCCCCATGGGCGGGGCTTCACAGATACGCAGTATTTT. Full variable domain (remainder filled in from reference TRBV28 and TRBJ2-3): DVKVTQSSRYLVKRTGEKVFLECVQDMDHENMFWYRQDPGLGLRLIYFSYDVKMKEKGDIPEGYSVSREKKERFSLILESASTNQTSMYLCASSPHGRGFTDTQYFGPGTRLTVL.

This sequence joins TRBV30 and TRBJ2-1; D perhaps matches TRBD2 (6 bases). The V end lost 1 base, the J end lost 6 bases, and 13 bases lay between the germline ends. The germline V gene encodes CDR1 GTSNPN and CDR2 SVGIG (reference sequence). The CDR3 loop spans 14 amino acids. CDR3 sequence: CAWSALARSNEQFF. The CDR3 DNA is TGTGCCTGGAGTGCCCTAGCGAGGTCCAATGAGCAGTTCTTC.

As concerns this clone: Additional DNA sequences in this sample encode the identical CDR3. The J gene is TRBJ1-2, the V gene TRBV5-1, with D unresolved. The CDR3 is made up of 13 amino acids. V was shortened by 0 bases and J by 6 bases, with 9 bases between the two germline ends. Germline V gene sequence: CDR1 SGHRS, CDR2 YFSETQ. The CDR3 loop is CASSLGGDDGYTF. The CDR3 region has the DNA TGCGCCAGCAGCTTGGGCGGGGATGATGGCTACACCTTC.

The J gene is TRBJ2-7, the V gene TRBV6-6, with D perhaps TRBD2 (6 bases). CDR1 is MNHNY, CDR2 SVGAGI, per germline (reference sequence). The CDR3 loop spans 14 amino acids. V lost 9 bases and J lost 1, with 16 bases in between. The CDR3 DNA sequence: TGTGCCAGTCAAAGGTTGGCGGGATCCTACGAGCAGTACTTC. Translation: CASQRLAGSYEQYF.

V and J are TRBV4-2 and TRBJ2-3; TRBD1 matches 7 bases. The CDR3 covers 16 residues. Germline V gene lookup returns CDR1 LGHNA and CDR2 YNFKEQ. V dropped 6 bases and J dropped 1; count of bases not matched to a gene: 10. CDR3 residues: CASRTGTLTGTDTQYF. The CDR3 DNA is TGTGCCAGCAGGACAGGGACCCTCACCGGCACAGATACGCAGTATTTT.

Only one count was recorded for this clone. The genes are TRBV28 and TRBJ2-7; TRBD1 might be the D (5 bases). V shed 6 bases and J shed 7 bases, with 13 bases lying between them. Germline V gives CDR1 MDHEN, CDR2 SYDVKM. The CDR3 has 12 amino acids. The CDR3, as DNA: TGTGCCAGCAGGACTCCAGGGTTGGAGCAGTACTTC. This encodes CASRTPGLEQYF.

The chain uses TRBV6-1 and TRBJ1-3; D perhaps matches TRBD1 (6 bases). This CDR3 contains 15 residues. The germline gives CDR1 MNHNS, CDR2 SASEGT. Trimming removed 6 bases at V and 4 bases at J, with 16 bases between. Here the CDR3 reads CASSVDSSRGNTIYF. The CDR3 DNA reads as TGTGCCAGCAGCGTGGACAGCTCGCGGGGAAACACCATATATTTT.

In regard to this clone: Distinct nucleotide sequences in the sample also encode this CDR3. The chain couples TRBV18 to TRBJ1-5; 7 nucleotides line up with TRBD1. Germline CDR1 reads KGHSH; CDR2 reads LQKENI. The CDR3 is 15 amino acids. The ends lost 3 bases at V and 2 bases at J; junction bases unmatched: 4. The CDR3 DNA follows: TGTGCCAGCTCACCTCGACAGGGTGGCAATCAGCCCCAGCATTTT. Residues: CASSPRQGGNQPQHF.

The V gene is TRBV10-2, the J gene TRBJ2-1; the match to TRBD1 covers 8 bases. The germline CDR1 and CDR2 sequences are WSHSY and SAAADI. With 7 bases clipped from V and 1 base from J, the junction kept 12 bases outside the gene matches. CDR3 length equals 17 residues. For the CDR3, the DNA is TGCGCCAGCATGTCCGGACAGGGATCAGTTTCCTACAATGAGCAGTTCTTC. Protein: CASMSGQGSVSYNEQFF.

The chain links TRBV27 to TRBJ2-5; 9 bases align to TRBD1. The CDR3 is 16 residues long. Unmatched junction bases numbered 12, after V lost 5 bases and J lost 5 bases. The V gene's germline CDR1 is MNHEY and CDR2 SMNVEV (reference sequence). The CDR3 spells CASSLAKGQGGETQYF. CDR3 nucleotides: TGTGCCAGCAGTCTCGCCAAGGGACAGGGAGGGGAGACCCAGTACTTC.